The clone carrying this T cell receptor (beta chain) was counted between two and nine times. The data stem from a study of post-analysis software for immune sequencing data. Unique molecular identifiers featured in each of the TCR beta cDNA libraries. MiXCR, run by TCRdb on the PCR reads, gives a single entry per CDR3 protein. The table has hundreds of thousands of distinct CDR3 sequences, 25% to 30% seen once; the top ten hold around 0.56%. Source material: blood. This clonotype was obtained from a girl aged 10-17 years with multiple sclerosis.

CDR3 nucleotide sequence: TGTGCCACCAGTGATCCACACGGGACCTACGAGCAGTACTTC. Amino acid sequence: CATSDPHGTYEQYF. This chain connects TRBV24-1 to TRBJ2-7; a weak D match, TRBD2 (5 bases). This CDR3 is built from 14 residues. Germline loops: CDR1 KGHDR, CDR2 SFDVKD. The ends were cut back, 3 bases at V and 2 bases at J, with 10 bases in the middle.